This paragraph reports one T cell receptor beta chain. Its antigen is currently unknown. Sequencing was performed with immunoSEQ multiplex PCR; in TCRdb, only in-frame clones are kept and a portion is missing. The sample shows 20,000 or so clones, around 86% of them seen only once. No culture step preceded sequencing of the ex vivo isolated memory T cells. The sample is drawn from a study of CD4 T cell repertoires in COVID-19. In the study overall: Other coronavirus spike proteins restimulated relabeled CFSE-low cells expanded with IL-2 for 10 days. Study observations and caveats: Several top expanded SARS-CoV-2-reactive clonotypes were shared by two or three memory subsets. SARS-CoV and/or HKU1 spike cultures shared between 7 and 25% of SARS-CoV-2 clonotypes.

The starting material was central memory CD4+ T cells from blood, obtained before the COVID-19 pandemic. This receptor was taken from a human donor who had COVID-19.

The CDR3 sequence: CASSERGSGELFF. DNA of the CDR3: TGTGCCAGCAGTGAAAGAGGATCCGGGGAGCTGTTTTTT. The chain has TRBV6-1 and TRBJ2-2; D not certain. The CDR3 loop spans 13 amino acids. V was shortened by 2 bases and J by 6 bases, with 7 bases between the two germline ends. The V gene's germline CDR1 is MNHNS and CDR2 SASEGT.